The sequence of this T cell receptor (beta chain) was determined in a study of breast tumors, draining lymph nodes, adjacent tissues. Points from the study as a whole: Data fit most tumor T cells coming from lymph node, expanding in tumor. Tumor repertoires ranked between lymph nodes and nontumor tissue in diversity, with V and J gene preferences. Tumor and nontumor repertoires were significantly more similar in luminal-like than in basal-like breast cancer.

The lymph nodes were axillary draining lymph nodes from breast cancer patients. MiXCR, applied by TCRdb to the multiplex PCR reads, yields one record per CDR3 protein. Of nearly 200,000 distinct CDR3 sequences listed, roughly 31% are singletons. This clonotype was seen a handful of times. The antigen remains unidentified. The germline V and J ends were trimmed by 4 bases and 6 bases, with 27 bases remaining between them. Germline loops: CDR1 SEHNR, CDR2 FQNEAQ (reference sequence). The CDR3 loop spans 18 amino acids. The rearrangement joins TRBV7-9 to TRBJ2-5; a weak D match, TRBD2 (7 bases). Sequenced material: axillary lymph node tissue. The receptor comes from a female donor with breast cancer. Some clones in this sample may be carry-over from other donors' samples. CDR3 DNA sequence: TGTGCCAGCAGCTCCCGGCTGGGGGGGGCGGGAATCAAACAGACCCAGTACTTC. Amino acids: CASSSRLGGAGIKQTQYF.